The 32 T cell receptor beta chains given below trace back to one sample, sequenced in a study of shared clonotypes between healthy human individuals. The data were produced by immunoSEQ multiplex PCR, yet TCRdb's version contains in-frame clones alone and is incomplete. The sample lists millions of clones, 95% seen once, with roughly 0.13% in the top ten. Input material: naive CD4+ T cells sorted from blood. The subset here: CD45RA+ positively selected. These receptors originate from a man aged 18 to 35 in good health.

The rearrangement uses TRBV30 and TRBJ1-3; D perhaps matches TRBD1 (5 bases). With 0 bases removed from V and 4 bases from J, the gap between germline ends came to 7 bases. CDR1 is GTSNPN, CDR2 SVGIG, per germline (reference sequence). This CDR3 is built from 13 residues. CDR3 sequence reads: CAWSVQAGNTIYF. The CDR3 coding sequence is TGTGCCTGGAGTGTACAGGCCGGAAACACCATATATTTT.

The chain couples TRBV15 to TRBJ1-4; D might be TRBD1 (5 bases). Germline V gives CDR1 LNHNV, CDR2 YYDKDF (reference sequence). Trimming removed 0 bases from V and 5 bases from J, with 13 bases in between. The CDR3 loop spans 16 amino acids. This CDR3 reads CATSRDGNRQNEKLFF. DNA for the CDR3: TGTGCCACCAGCAGAGATGGGAACAGGCAGAATGAAAAACTGTTTTTT.

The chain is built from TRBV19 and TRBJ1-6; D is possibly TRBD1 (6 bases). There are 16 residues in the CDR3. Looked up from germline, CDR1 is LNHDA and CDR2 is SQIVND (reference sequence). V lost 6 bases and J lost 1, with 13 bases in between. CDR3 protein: CASSPGQTSYNSPLHF. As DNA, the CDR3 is TGTGCCAGTAGCCCAGGACAGACTTCCTATAATTCACCCCTCCACTTT. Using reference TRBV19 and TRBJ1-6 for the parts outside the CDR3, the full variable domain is DGGITQSPKYLFRKEGQNVTLSCEQNLNHDAMYWYRQDPGQGLRLIYYSQIVNDFQKGDIAEGYSVSREKKESFPLTVTSAQKNPTAFYLCASSPGQTSYNSPLHFGNGTRLTVT.

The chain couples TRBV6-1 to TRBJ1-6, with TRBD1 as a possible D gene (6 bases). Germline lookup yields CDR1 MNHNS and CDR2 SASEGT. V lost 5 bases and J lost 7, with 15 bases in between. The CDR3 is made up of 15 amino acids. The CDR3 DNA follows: TGTGCCAGCAGTTCAGGGGTTTTGGAAAATTCACCCCTCCACTTT. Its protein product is CASSSGVLENSPLHF.

The CDR3 loop reads CACESGTSFFETQYF. DNA of the CDR3: TGTGCCTGTGAATCCGGGACTAGCTTCTTCGAGACCCAGTACTTC. J is TRBJ2-5 and V is TRBV30; TRBD2 agrees at 9 bases. The CDR3 is made up of 15 amino acids. Germline values: CDR1 GTSNPN, CDR2 SVGIG (reference sequence). V lost 6 bases and J lost 5; bases outside the gene matches: 13.

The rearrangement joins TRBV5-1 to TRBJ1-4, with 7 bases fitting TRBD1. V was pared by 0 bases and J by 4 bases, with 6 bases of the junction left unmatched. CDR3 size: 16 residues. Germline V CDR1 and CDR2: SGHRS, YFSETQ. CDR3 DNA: TGCGCCAGCAGCTTGGCAGACGGACAGGTTAATGAAAAACTGTTTTTT. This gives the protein CASSLADGQVNEKLFF.

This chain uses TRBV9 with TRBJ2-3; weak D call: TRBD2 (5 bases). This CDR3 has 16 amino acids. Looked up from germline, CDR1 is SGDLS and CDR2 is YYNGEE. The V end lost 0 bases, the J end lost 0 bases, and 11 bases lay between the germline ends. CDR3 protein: CASSVGASWSTDTQYF. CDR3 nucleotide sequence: TGTGCCAGCAGCGTAGGGGCTAGCTGGAGCACAGATACGCAGTATTTT.

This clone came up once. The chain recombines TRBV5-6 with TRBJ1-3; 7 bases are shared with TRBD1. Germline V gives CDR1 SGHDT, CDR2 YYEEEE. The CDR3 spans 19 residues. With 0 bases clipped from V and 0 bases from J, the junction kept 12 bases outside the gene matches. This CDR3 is CASSLGQGPTSFSGNTIYF. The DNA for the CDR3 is TGTGCCAGCAGCTTGGGACAGGGCCCGACCTCTTTCTCTGGAAACACCATATATTTT.

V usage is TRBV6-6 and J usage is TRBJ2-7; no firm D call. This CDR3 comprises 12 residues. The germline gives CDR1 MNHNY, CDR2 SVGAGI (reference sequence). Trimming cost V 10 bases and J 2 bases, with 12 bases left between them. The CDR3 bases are TGTGCCACGATCTCCCAAGCCTACGAGCAGTACTTC. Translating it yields CATISQAYEQYF.

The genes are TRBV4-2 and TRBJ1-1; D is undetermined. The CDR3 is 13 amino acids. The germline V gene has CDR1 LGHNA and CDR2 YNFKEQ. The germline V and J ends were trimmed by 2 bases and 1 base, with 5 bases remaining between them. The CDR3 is CASSQLENTEAFF. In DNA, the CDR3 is TGTGCCAGCAGCCAACTAGAGAACACTGAAGCTTTCTTT.

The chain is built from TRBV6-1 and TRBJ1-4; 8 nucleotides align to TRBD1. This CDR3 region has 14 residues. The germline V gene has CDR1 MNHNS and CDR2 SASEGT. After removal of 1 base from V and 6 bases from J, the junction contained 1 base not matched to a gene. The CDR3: CASSEGTGYEKLFF. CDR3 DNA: TGTGCCAGCAGTGAAGGGACAGGGTATGAAAAACTGTTTTTT.

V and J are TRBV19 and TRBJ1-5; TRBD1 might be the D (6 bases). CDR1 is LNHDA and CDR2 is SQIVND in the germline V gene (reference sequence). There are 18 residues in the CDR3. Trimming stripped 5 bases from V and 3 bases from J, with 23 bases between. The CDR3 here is CASSLLMGQGLNNQPQHF. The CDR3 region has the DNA TGTGCCAGTAGTCTTCTCATGGGGCAGGGGCTTAACAATCAGCCCCAGCATTTT.

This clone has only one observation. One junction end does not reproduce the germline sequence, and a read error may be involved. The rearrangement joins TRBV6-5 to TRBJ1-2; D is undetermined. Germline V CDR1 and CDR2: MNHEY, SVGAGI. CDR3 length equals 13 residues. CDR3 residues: CAISEFQEYGYTF. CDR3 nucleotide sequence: TGTGCCATCAGTGAGTTCCAGGAATATGGCTACACCTTC.

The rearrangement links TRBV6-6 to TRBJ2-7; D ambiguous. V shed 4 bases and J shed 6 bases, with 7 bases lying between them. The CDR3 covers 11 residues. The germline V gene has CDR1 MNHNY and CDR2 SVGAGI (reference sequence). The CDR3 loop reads CASSFRSEQYF. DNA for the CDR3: TGTGCCAGCAGTTTTAGGAGCGAGCAGTACTTC.

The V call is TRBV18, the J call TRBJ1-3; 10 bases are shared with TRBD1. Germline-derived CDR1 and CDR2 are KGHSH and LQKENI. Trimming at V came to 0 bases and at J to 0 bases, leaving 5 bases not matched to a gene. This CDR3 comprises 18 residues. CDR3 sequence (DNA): TGTGCCAGCTCACCACCGACAGGGGGCACGTTCTCTGGAAACACCATATATTTT. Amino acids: CASSPPTGGTFSGNTIYF.

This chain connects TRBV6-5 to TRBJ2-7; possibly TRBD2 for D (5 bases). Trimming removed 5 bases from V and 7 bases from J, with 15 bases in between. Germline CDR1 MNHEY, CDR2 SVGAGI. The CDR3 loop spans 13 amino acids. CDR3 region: CASSTGTLREQYF. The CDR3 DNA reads TGTGCCAGCAGTACGGGAACCTTGAGAGAGCAGTACTTC.

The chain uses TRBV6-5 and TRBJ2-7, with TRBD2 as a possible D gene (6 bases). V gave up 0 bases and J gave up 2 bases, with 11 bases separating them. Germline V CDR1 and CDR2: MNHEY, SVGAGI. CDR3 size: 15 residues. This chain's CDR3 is CASSYSNPGAYEQYF. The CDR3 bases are TGTGCCAGCAGTTACTCGAACCCGGGGGCCTACGAGCAGTACTTC.

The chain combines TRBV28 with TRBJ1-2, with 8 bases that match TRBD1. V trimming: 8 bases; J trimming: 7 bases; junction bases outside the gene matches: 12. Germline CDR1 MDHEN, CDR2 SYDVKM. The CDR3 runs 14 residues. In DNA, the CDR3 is TGTGCCAGCCTAGGTCTACAGGGGGTCTCTGGCTACACCTTC. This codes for CASLGLQGVSGYTF.

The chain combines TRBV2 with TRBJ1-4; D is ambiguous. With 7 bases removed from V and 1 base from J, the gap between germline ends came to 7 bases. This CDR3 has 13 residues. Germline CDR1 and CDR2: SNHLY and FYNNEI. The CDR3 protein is CASMRETNEKLFF. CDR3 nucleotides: TGTGCCAGCATGAGGGAAACTAATGAAAAACTGTTTTTT.

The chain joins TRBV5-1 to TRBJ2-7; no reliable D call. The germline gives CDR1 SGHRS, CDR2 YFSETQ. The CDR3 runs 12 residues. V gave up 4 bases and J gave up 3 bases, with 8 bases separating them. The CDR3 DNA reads TGCGCCAGCAGCAGGACGGGCTACGAGCAGTACTTC. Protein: CASSRTGYEQYF.

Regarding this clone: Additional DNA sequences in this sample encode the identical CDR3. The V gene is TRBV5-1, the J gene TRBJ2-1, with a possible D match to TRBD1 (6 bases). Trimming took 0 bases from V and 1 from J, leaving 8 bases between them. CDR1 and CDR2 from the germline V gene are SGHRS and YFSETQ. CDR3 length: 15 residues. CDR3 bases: TGCGCCAGCAGCTTGGCAGGGGCGTCCTACAATGAGCAGTTCTTC. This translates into CASSLAGASYNEQFF.

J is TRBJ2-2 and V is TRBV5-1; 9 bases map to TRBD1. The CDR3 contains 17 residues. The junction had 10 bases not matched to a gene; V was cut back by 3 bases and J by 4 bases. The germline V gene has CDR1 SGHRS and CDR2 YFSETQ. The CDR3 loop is CASSWSSGTGFTGELFF. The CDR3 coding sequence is TGCGCCAGCAGCTGGTCATCCGGGACAGGGTTCACCGGGGAGCTGTTTTTT.

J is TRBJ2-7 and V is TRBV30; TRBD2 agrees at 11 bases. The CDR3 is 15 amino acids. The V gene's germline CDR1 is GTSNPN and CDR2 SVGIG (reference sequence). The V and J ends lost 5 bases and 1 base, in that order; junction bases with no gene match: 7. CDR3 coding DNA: TGTGCCTGGGGCACTAGCGGGAGAGGATCCTACGAGCAGTACTTC. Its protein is CAWGTSGRGSYEQYF.

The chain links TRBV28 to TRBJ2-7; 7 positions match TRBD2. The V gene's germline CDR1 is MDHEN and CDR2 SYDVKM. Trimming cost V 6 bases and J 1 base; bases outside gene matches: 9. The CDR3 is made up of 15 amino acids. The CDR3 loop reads CASRPQASGSYEQYF. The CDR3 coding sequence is TGTGCCAGCAGACCCCAGGCTAGCGGTTCCTACGAGCAGTACTTC.

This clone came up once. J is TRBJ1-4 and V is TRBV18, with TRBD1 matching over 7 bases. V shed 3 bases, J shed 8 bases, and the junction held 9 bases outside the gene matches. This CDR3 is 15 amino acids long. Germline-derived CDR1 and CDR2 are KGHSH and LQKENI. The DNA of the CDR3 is TGTGCCAGCTCACCGGAACAGGGGATTGGGGAAAAACTGTTTTTT. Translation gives CASSPEQGIGEKLFF. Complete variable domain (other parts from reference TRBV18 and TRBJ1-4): NAGVMQNPRHLVRRRGQEARLRCSPMKGHSHVYWYRQLPEEGLKFMVYLQKENIIDESGMPKERFSAEFPKEGPSILRIQQVVRGDSAAYFCASSPEQGIGEKLFFGSGTQLSVL.

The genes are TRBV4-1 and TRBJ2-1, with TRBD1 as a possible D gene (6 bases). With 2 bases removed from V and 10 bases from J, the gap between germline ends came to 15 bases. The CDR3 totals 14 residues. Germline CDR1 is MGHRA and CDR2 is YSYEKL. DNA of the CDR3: TGCGCCAGCAGCCAATCCATTGTGGGGGCGGAGCAGTTCTTC. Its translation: CASSQSIVGAEQFF.

The CDR3: CAWSFSGRIAYNEQFF. The CDR3 DNA reads TGTGCCTGGAGTTTTAGCGGGAGGATCGCCTACAATGAGCAGTTCTTC. The V call is TRBV30, the J call TRBJ2-1, with 10 nucleotides matching TRBD2. The trim removed 2 bases at V and 2 bases at J, leaving 6 bases unmatched. The length of the CDR3 is 16 residues. CDR1 and CDR2 (germline): GTSNPN, SVGIG (reference sequence).

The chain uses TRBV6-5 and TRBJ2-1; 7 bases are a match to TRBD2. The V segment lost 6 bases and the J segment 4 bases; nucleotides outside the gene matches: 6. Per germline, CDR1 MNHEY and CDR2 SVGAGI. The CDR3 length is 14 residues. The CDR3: CASRPGLLYNEQFF. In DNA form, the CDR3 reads TGTGCCAGCAGACCGGGACTACTATACAATGAGCAGTTCTTC.

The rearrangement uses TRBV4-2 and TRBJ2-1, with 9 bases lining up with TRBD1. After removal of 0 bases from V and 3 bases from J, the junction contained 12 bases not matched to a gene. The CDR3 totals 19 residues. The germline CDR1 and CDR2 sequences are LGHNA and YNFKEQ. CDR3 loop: CASSQEGGTGTGRYNEQFF. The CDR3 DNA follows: TGTGCCAGCAGCCAAGAGGGGGGAACCGGGACAGGGCGCTACAATGAGCAGTTCTTC.

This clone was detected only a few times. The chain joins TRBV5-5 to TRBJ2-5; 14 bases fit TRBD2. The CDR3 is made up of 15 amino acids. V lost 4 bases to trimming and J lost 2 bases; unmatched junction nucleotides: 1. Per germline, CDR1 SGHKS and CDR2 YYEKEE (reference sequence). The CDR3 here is CASSRLAGGQETQYF. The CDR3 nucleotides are TGTGCCAGCAGCAGACTAGCGGGGGGGCAAGAGACCCAGTACTTC.

CDR3 loop: CASSLSRGEGELFF. CDR3 bases: TGTGCCAGCAGTTTGAGCAGGGGCGAGGGGGAGCTGTTTTTT. V is TRBV28 and J is TRBJ2-2; D possibly corresponds to TRBD1 (6 bases). Germline CDR1 is MDHEN and CDR2 is SYDVKM. Trimming removed 3 bases at V and 8 bases at J, with 13 bases between. The CDR3 runs 14 residues.

The CDR3 loop reads CASSPGRVNTEAFF. The CDR3 DNA reads as TGTGCCAGCAGCCCTGGACGGGTGAACACTGAAGCTTTCTTT. The chain joins TRBV7-2 to TRBJ1-1; D ambiguous. Germline CDR1 SGHTA, CDR2 FQGNSA. The CDR3 extends over 14 amino acids. Trimming shortened V by 5 bases and J by 0 bases, and 10 bases separated the two germline ends.